One and the same sample provided the 25 T cell receptor beta chains below, sequenced in a study of regulatory T cells in long-lasting Graves disease. iRepertoire HTBI primers and Arm-PCR of CDR3 regions built TCR beta libraries. TCRdb reprocessed the multiplex PCR reads via MiXCR and lists one record per CDR3 protein. The data show some 370,000 distinct CDR3 sequences, with 12% seen just once and approximately 19% held by the top ten. Time point noted: newly diagnosed GD, antithyroid drugs for less than 3 months. Extracted PBMC RNA gave rise to the TCR library. This same sample was also part of a study on T cells in Graves' hyperthyroidism and ophthalmopathy.

The source was peripheral blood mononuclear cells (PBMCs), collected at new diagnosis, from a patient treated with antithyroid drugs. These receptors were taken from a woman aged 18-35 years with Graves disease.

This clonotype has a handful of counts. The gene calls are TRBV5-1 and TRBJ1-3; D gene unclear. The CDR3 loop spans 12 amino acids. The germline V gene has CDR1 SGHRS and CDR2 YFSETQ. Trimming removed 4 bases at V and 2 bases at J, with 4 bases between. The CDR3 DNA is TGCGCCAGCAGCCCCGCTGGAAACACCATATATTTT. The encoded protein is CASSPAGNTIYF.

The CDR3 sequence is CASSRRGLAGDDEQFF. CDR3 sequence (DNA): TGTGCCAGCAGCCGCCGGGGACTAGCGGGGGACGATGAGCAGTTCTTC. This chain joins TRBV5-6 and TRBJ2-1; TRBD2 matches 14 bases. The ends lost 4 bases at V and 8 bases at J; junction bases unmatched: 8. Germline assignment: CDR1 SGHDT and CDR2 YYEEEE. The CDR3 has 16 residues.

This clonotype was observed at least ten times. The V call is TRBV7-2, the J call TRBJ1-1; the D is unclear. V lost 1 base to trimming and J lost 3 bases, with 15 bases between them. In germline, CDR1 is SGHTA, CDR2 FQGNSA. The CDR3 is made up of 16 amino acids. The CDR3 spells CASSLDSLGLHTEAFF. Written as DNA, the CDR3 is TGTGCCAGCAGCTTAGATTCTTTAGGGTTGCACACTGAAGCTTTCTTT. The variable domain in full, completed from reference TRBV7-2 and TRBJ1-1, reads GAGVSQSPSNKVTEKGKDVELRCDPISGHTALYWYRQSLGQGLEFLIYFQGNSAPDKSGLPSDRFSAERTGGSVSTLTIQRTQQEDSAVYLCASSLDSLGLHTEAFFGQGTRLTVV.

This clonotype occurred many times. The chain joins TRBV12-3 or TRBV12-4 to TRBJ2-5, with TRBD1 identical over 7 bases. The CDR3 is made up of 15 amino acids. The V segment lost 6 bases and the J segment 1 base; nucleotides outside the gene matches: 8. In nucleotides, the CDR3 is TGTGCCAGCAGACCCGGGACAGCCCCCCAAGAGACCCAGTACTTC. This gives the protein CASRPGTAPQETQYF.

This clonotype was recorded at least ten times. The chain links TRBV10-3 to TRBJ1-1; tentatively, D is TRBD1 (6 bases). The germline V and J ends were trimmed by 6 bases and 2 bases, with 22 bases remaining between them. The CDR3 covers 17 residues. The germline gives CDR1 ENHRY, CDR2 SYGVKD. The CDR3 DNA sequence: TGTGCCATCAGGGAAGAAGGGGGTAAGAAGAAAAACACTGAAGCTTTCTTT. Its translation is CAIREEGGKKKNTEAFF.

This clonotype was seen many times. The V call is TRBV18, the J call TRBJ2-1; TRBD2 agrees at 12 bases. The CDR3 sequence is 15 residues long. Germline lookup yields CDR1 KGHSH and CDR2 LQKENI. Trimming took 6 bases from V and 5 from J; bases not matched to a gene: 5. The DNA for the CDR3 is TGTGCCAGCTCCCCGACTAGCGGGGGTCACAATGAGCAGTTCTTC. Its protein is CASSPTSGGHNEQFF.

In this sample, this clonotype turned up a few times. The chain has TRBV11-1 and TRBJ2-1; D is unresolved. The V and J ends lost 5 bases and 5 bases respectively, with 10 bases between them. Looked up from germline, CDR1 is SGHAT and CDR2 is FQDESV (reference sequence). The CDR3 extends over 13 amino acids. This CDR3 reads CASSRRPDNEQFF. CDR3 nucleotides: TGTGCCAGCAGCCGGAGACCGGACAATGAGCAGTTCTTC.

This clonotype was counted many times. This chain connects TRBV7-9 to TRBJ2-5; D is uncertain. The germline V and J ends were trimmed by 0 bases and 1 base, with 15 bases remaining between them. CDR3 size: 17 residues. CDR1 and CDR2 (germline): SEHNR, FQNEAQ (reference sequence). The CDR3 sequence is CASSLALSASIQETQYF. The CDR3 region has the DNA TGTGCCAGCAGCTTAGCGCTAAGCGCGTCAATCCAAGAGACCCAGTACTTC.

On this clonotype itself: A much larger clone sits a single nucleotide away, making a read error possible. Here the CDR3 omits its conserved ending phenylalanine or tryptophan, so a read error is the likely source. The chain joins TRBV6-1 to TRBJ2-7; 7 positions match TRBD2. In germline, CDR1 is MNHNS, CDR2 SASEGT. The CDR3 is made up of 12 amino acids. With V trimmed by 6 bases and J by 3 bases, 2 bases remained unmatched. CDR3 region: CASRGLNYEQYL. CDR3 nucleotide sequence: TGTGCCAGCAGGGGACTAAACTACGAGCAGTACCTC.

This clonotype was recorded at least ten times. The chain joins TRBV2 to TRBJ2-1; 7 bases fit TRBD2. Germline CDR1 is SNHLY and CDR2 is FYNNEI. The V segment lost 8 bases and the J segment 7 bases; nucleotides outside the gene matches: 14. The CDR3 runs 15 residues. The CDR3 DNA is TGTGCCAGCCTCCCCGGGACTACCGGATCTAATGAGCAGTTCTTC. This translates into CASLPGTTGSNEQFF.

This clonotype was counted many times. The rearrangement joins TRBV27 to TRBJ1-2; D unresolved. This CDR3 spans 13 amino acids. CDR1 and CDR2 from the germline V gene are MNHEY and SMNVEV (reference sequence). Deletions cut 1 base from V and 4 bases from J, with 7 bases between. CDR3 DNA sequence: TGTGCCAGCAGTTTATTCGGACCCTATGGCTACACCTTC. Protein product: CASSLFGPYGYTF.

As concerns this clonotype: A much larger clone sits a single nucleotide away, making a read error possible. The rearrangement uses TRBV20-1 and TRBJ2-3; possibly TRBD2 for D (5 bases). CDR3 length: 12 amino acids. Germline CDR1 and CDR2: DFQATT and SNEGSKA (reference sequence). Here the CDR3 reads CGGHREGDTQYF. CDR3 nucleotides: TGCGGTGGTCACCGCGAGGGAGATACGCAGTATTTT.

This clonotype has a handful of counts. This may stem from a read error, because a much larger clone lies one nucleotide away. The CDR3 is CATSAPGQVNQPQHF. In DNA, the CDR3 is TGTGCCACCAGTGCCCCAGGACAAGTCAATCAGCCCCAGCATTTT. The V gene is TRBV24-1, the J gene TRBJ1-5; possibly TRBD1 for D (5 bases). Per germline, CDR1 KGHDR and CDR2 SFDVKD. This CDR3 has 15 residues. Trimming cost V 5 bases and J 3 bases, with 13 bases left between them.

There are many counts of this clonotype. The J gene is TRBJ2-1, the V gene TRBV28; 9 bases map to TRBD2. CDR1 is MDHEN and CDR2 is SYDVKM in the germline V gene. The V gene end was trimmed by 4 bases and the J gene end by 9 bases; junction bases not matched to a gene: 13. This CDR3 region has 16 residues. CDR3 DNA sequence: TGTGCCAGCAGTTACCCATTGGGAGCGGGAGGTGGTGAGCAGTTCTTC. Amino acids: CASSYPLGAGGGEQFF.

This clonotype came up many times. This chain connects TRBV14 to TRBJ1-1; the D gene is possibly TRBD1 (6 bases). Germline CDR1 is SGHDN and CDR2 is FVKESK. The CDR3 covers 14 residues. Deletions cut 4 bases from V and 3 bases from J, with 12 bases between. The CDR3 is CASSRKGHHTEAFF. Here the CDR3 DNA reads TGTGCCAGCAGCCGGAAGGGACATCACACTGAAGCTTTCTTT.

The chain joins TRBV6-1 to TRBJ2-7, with a weak D call TRBD1 (6 bases). This CDR3 spans 14 amino acids. The V gene lost 3 bases and the J gene lost 4 bases, with 13 bases spanning the gap. From germline, CDR1 is MNHNS and CDR2 SASEGT. The CDR3 region is CASSDPGQSYEQYV. CDR3 DNA sequence: TGTGCCAGCAGTGACCCGGGACAAAGTTACGAGCAGTACGTC.

This clonotype was observed at least ten times. This chain joins TRBV28 and TRBJ1-5, with TRBD1 matching over 8 bases. Germline V CDR1 and CDR2: MDHEN, SYDVKM. J lost 1 base, V lost 3 bases, and 5 bases had no gene match. The CDR3 has 16 amino acids. The CDR3 sequence: CASSLVNRGSNQPQHF. The CDR3 DNA sequence: TGTGCCAGCAGTTTGGTCAACAGGGGGAGCAATCAGCCCCAGCATTTT.

The sample holds many counts of this clonotype. The rearrangement joins TRBV24-1 to TRBJ2-1, with TRBD2 identical over 13 bases. V shed 2 bases and J 5 bases; nucleotides not matched to a gene: 2. The CDR3 length is 16 residues. CDR1 is KGHDR, CDR2 SFDVKD, per germline. The DNA for the CDR3 is TGTGCCACCAGTGATTGGACTAGCGGGAGAGACAATGAGCAGTTCTTC. Protein sequence: CATSDWTSGRDNEQFF.

The table lists this clonotype with many counts. The chain links TRBV6-2 or TRBV6-3 to TRBJ1-4, with D possibly TRBD1 on 6 matching bases. The V end lost 9 bases, the J end lost 0 bases, and 14 bases lay between the germline ends. Germline CDR1 is MNHEY and CDR2 is SVGEGT. This CDR3 spans 15 amino acids. The CDR3 nucleotides are TGTGCCAGTACCAGGACAGTCACAACTAATGAAAAACTGTTTTTT. Protein sequence: CASTRTVTTNEKLFF.

This clonotype was picked up many times. The V call is TRBV28, the J call TRBJ2-7; 10 nucleotides match TRBD1. This CDR3 contains 17 residues. Germline lookup yields CDR1 MDHEN and CDR2 SYDVKM. Germline trimming cut 6 bases from V and 2 bases from J; bases unmatched to any gene: 13. CDR3 sequence: CASSPKTGTGDPYEQYF. The CDR3 nucleotides are TGTGCCAGCAGCCCAAAAACCGGGACAGGGGACCCCTACGAGCAGTACTTC.

This clonotype appeared a few times. The J gene is TRBJ2-2, the V gene TRBV4-1, with 11 bases lining up with TRBD2. The CDR3 spans 18 residues. Germline CDR1 reads MGHRA; CDR2 reads YSYEKL. Trimming took 1 base from V and 1 from J; bases not matched to a gene: 5. Here the CDR3 DNA reads TGCGCCAGCAGCCAAGCCCCCGGGACTAGCGGGAACACCGGGGAGCTGTTTTTT. It codes for CASSQAPGTSGNTGELFF.

This clonotype has at least ten counts. Here the CDR3 DNA reads TGCAGTGCCCGGGGAAGGGCCTACAATGAGCAGTTCTTC. Translated: CSARGRAYNEQFF. The V and J genes are TRBV20-1 and TRBJ2-1; D perhaps matches TRBD2 (5 bases). Germline V gene lookup returns CDR1 DFQATT and CDR2 SNEGSKA (reference sequence). The CDR3 consists of 13 residues. The germline V and J ends were trimmed by 6 bases and 2 bases, with 11 bases remaining between them.

In its sample, this clonotype was seen a few times. V and J are TRBV4-3 and TRBJ2-3; possibly TRBD1 for D (6 bases). V gave up 2 bases and J gave up 3 bases, with 18 bases separating them. This CDR3 has 17 amino acids. Germline values: CDR1 LGHNA, CDR2 YSLEER. The CDR3 sequence is CASSQFEQGMWTDTQYF. As DNA, the CDR3 is TGCGCCAGCAGCCAATTCGAGCAGGGGATGTGGACAGATACGCAGTATTTT.

This clonotype was seen ten or more times. The chain employs TRBV10-3 and TRBJ1-5; 8 nucleotides agree with TRBD1. The V segment lost 5 bases and the J segment 2 bases; nucleotides outside the gene matches: 2. The germline V gene has CDR1 ENHRY and CDR2 SYGVKD. This CDR3 has 14 amino acids. The CDR3 loop reads CAISLDRGNQPQHF. CDR3 DNA: TGTGCCATCAGTTTGGACAGGGGCAATCAGCCCCAGCATTTT.

This clonotype appeared a few times. V is TRBV5-5 and J is TRBJ1-2, with D possibly matching TRBD1 (5 bases). Germline V gives CDR1 SGHKS, CDR2 YYEKEE (reference sequence). This CDR3 is built from 14 residues. V shed 3 bases and J shed 3 bases, with 12 bases lying between them. The CDR3 region is CASSSGVQDYGYTF. The CDR3 nucleotides read TGTGCCAGCAGCTCTGGGGTACAGGACTATGGCTACACCTTC.